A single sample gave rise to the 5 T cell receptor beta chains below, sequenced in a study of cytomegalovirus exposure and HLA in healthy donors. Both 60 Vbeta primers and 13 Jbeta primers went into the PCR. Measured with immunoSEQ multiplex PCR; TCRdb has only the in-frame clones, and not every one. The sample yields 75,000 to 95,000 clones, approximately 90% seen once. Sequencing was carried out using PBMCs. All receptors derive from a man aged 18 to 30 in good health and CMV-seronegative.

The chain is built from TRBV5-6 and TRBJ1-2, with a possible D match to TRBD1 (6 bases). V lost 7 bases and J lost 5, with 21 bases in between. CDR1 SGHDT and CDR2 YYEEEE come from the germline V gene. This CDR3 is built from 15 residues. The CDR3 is CASSALHRDSYGYTF. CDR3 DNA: TGTGCCAGCTCGGCGCTGCACAGGGATTCATATGGCTACACCTTC.

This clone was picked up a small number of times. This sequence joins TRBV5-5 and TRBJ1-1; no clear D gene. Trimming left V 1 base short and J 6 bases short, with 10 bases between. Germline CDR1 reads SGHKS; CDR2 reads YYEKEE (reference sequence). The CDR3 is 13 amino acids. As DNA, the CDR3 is TGTGCCAGCAGCTTGCCCTCCTTAGCTGAAGCTTTCTTT. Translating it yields CASSLPSLAEAFF.

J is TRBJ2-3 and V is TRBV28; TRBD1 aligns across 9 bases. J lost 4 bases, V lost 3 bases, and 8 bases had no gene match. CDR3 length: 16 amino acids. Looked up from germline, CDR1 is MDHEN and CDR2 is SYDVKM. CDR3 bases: TGTGCCAGCAGTTTGCCGGGACAGGGCTTGGCAGATACGCAGTATTTT. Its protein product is CASSLPGQGLADTQYF.

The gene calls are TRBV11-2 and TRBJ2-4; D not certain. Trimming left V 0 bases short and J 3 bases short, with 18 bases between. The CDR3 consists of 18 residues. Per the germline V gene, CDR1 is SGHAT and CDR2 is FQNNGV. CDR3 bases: TGTGCCAGCAGCTTAGATTTCGCCTCCCAATCGGGCAAAAACATTCAGTACTTC. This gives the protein CASSLDFASQSGKNIQYF.

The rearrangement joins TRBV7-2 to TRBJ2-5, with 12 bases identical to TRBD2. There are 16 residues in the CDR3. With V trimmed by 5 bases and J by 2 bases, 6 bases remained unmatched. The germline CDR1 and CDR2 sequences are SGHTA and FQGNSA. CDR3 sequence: CASSPTSGRPQETQYF. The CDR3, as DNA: TGTGCCAGCAGCCCAACTAGCGGGAGGCCGCAAGAGACCCAGTACTTC.